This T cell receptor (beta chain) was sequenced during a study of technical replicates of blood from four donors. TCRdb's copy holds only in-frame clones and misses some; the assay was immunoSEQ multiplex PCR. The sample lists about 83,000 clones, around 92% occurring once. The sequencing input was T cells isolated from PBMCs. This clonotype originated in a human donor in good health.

CDR3 amino acids: CASSSRLGPSTDTQYF. CDR3 bases: TGTGCCAGCAGCTCCAGGCTGGGGCCCAGCACAGATACGCAGTATTTT. This chain connects TRBV7-2 to TRBJ2-3, with D possibly matching TRBD1 (5 bases). Germline CDR1 reads SGHTA; CDR2 reads FQGNSA. V lost 4 bases to trimming and J lost 0 bases, with 14 bases between them. This CDR3 has 16 residues.